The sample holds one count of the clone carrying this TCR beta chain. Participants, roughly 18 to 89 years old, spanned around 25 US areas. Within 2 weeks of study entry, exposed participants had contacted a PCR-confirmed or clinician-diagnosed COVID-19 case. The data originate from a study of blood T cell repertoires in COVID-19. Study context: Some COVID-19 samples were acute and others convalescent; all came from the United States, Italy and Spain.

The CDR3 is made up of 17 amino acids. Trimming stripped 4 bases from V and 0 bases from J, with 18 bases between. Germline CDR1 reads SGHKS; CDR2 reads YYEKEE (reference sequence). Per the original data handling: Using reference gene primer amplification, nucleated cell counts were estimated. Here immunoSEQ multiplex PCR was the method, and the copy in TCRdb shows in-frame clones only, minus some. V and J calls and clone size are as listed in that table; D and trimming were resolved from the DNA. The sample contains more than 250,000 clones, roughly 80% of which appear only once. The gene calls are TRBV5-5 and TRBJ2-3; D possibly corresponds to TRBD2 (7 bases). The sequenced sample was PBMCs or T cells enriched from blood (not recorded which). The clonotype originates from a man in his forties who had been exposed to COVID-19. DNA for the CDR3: TGTGCCAGCAGCCGAGACCCCAGGGGACTAAGCACAGATACGCAGTATTTT. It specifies CASSRDPRGLSTDTQYF.